This TCR beta chain was sequenced during a study of control samples from healthy donors and cancer patients (TCRdb year 2020). Concerning this clone itself: Its specific antigen is unknown. Per-base quality was not reported, and no clone a single base away is much larger than it.

Receptors were amplified or captured by the immunoSEQ multiplex PCR assay. TCRdb limited this immuneACCESS table to in-frame rearrangements with V and J called. A share of clones is missing; checked studies link under half to unresolved V genes, and the rest is unexplained. Here the sample has some 150,000 clones; 90% to 95% occur a single time. Approximately 5.7% of the sample is in the top ten clones. V gives up 6 bases and J gives up 1 base, and the segment between their germline ends measures 9 bases. From the cysteine through the phenylalanine, the CDR3 covers 13 amino acids. Here the CDR3 DNA is all that survives: 39 bases in frame from base 1.

Material for sequencing was blood. The TCR originated in a man between 40 and 49 years old in good health. Recombination connected TRBV12-3 or TRBV12-4 to TRBJ1-1, with the D gene uncertain. In nucleotide form, the sequence is TGTGCCAGCAGCCCGACAAGGAACACTGAAGCTTTCTTT. It translates to CASSPTRNTEAFF.